This T cell receptor (beta chain) was found in a study of shared clonotypes between healthy human individuals. The length of the CDR3 is 15 residues. Germline V gene lookup returns CDR1 SNHLY and CDR2 FYNNEI. V gave up 6 bases and J gave up 0 bases, with 15 bases separating them. The assay was carried out at the deep level. In the study's own analysis: There were no quality scores in the junction-only immunoSEQ sequences, so filtering differed. Clones were sequenced by immunoSEQ multiplex PCR, and TCRdb holds only the in-frame ones, with some missing. V and J calls and clone size follow that table, whereas D and trimming were derived from the DNA. The table includes fewer than 600,000 clones, around three quarters detected once.

Sequencing was performed on PBMCs. This rearrangement joins TRBV2 to TRBJ2-7; possibly TRBD1 for D (6 bases). This receptor was identified in a woman between 40 and 55 years old in good health. Some clones in this sample may be carry-over from other donors' samples. The CDR3 region is CASRAGTLSSYEQYF. The DNA of the CDR3 is TGTGCCAGCAGAGCCGGGACACTTAGCTCCTACGAGCAGTACTTC.